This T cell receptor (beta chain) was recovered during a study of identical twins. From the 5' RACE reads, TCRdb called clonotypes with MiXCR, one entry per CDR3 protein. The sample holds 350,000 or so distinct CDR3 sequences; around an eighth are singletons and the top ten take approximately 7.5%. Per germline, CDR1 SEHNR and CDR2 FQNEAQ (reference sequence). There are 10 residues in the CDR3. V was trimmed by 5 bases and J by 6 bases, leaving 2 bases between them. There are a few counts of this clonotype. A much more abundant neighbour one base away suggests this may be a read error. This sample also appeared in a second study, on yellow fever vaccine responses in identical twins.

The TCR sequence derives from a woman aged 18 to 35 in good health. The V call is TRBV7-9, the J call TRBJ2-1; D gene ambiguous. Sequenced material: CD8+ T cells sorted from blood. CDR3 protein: CASSPNEQFF. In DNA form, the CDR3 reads TGTGCCAGCAGCCCCAATGAGCAGTTCTTC.